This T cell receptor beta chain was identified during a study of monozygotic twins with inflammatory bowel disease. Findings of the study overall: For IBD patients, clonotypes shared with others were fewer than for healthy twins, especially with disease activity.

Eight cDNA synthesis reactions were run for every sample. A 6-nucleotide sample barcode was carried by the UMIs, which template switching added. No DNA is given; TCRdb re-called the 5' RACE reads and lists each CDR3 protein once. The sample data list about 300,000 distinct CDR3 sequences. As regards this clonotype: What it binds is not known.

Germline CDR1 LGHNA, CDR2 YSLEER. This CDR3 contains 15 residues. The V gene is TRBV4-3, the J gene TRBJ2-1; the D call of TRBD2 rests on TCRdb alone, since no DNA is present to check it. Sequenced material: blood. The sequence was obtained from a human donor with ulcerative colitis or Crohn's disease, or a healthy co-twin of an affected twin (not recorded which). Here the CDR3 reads CASSQGGGLNNEQFF.